Below, one T cell receptor beta chain is given with its context. Its antigen is unknown. The sample is drawn from a study of T cells in Graves' hyperthyroidism and ophthalmopathy. Regarding the study as a whole: Ophthalmopathy was predicted by the model a median of 6.5 months ahead of onset. Most clonotypes expanded in thyroid above 0.001 were likewise present in blood.

Exclusion of patients followed from uncontrolled infection, other autoimmune disease, pregnancy or lactation. Diagnosis rested on symptoms, serum thyroxine and TRAb, thyroid ultrasound, and orbital computed tomography. Amplified TCR beta CDR3 regions came from RNA transcripts. HTBI primers were used for first-round RT-PCR of the TCR CDR3. Each CDR3 protein is one row after TCRdb ran MiXCR on the multiplex PCR reads. Of around 400,000 distinct CDR3 sequences detected, 15% to 19% appear once; the ten largest clones hold about 30%. Germline lookup yields CDR1 MNHEY and CDR2 SMNVEV (reference sequence). V lost 6 bases and J lost 6, with 21 bases in between. This CDR3 has 15 amino acids.

This clonotype was sampled from a woman between 18 and 30 years old with Graves' hyperthyroidism that later progressed to Graves' ophthalmopathy. The sequenced sample was blood. The chain couples TRBV27 to TRBJ2-7; maybe TRBD1 (5 bases). The CDR3 DNA reads TGTGCCAGCAGGCCAATAGGGGCAAGCTCGGGCGAGCAGTACTTC. Translation gives CASRPIGASSGEQYF.